The 10 T cell receptor beta chains presented below share a single source sample, sequenced in a study of technical replicates of blood from several donors. TCRdb's copy holds only in-frame clones and misses some; the assay was immunoSEQ multiplex PCR. The table lists 45,000 to 50,000 clones, approximately 90% of them singletons. Sequences were obtained from PBMCs. The receptors shown here come from a human donor in good health. Some clones in this sample may be carry-over from other donors' samples.

The chain uses TRBV5-4 and TRBJ1-4; 7 bases line up with TRBD1. J was trimmed by 3 bases and V by 0 bases; bases with no gene match: 2. This CDR3 comprises 15 residues. In germline, CDR1 is SGHNT, CDR2 YYREEE (reference sequence). The chain's CDR3 is CASSLGGQPNEKLFF. The CDR3 nucleotides read TGTGCCAGCAGCTTGGGGGGACAGCCTAATGAAAAACTGTTTTTT.

On this clone: Mismatch with germline at one junction end may stem from a read error. The rearrangement links TRBV7-9 to TRBJ2-7; 7 bases map to TRBD2. The V gene's germline CDR1 is SEHNR and CDR2 FQNEAQ (reference sequence). The CDR3 is made up of 13 amino acids. The CDR3 DNA sequence: TGTGCCAGCAGCATAGCGGGCGCCTACGAGCAGTACTTC. As protein: CASSIAGAYEQYF.

This chain uses TRBV7-9 with TRBJ1-2; a weak D match, TRBD1 (6 bases). Germline assignment: CDR1 SEHNR and CDR2 FQNEAQ (reference sequence). V lost 4 bases and J lost 5, with 8 bases in between. This CDR3 has 12 amino acids. The CDR3 DNA reads TGTGCCAGCAGCTCGACAGGTTATGGCTACACCTTC. As protein: CASSSTGYGYTF.

The chain employs TRBV7-6 and TRBJ1-1; D is unresolved. The CDR3 sequence is 15 residues long. The V gene's germline CDR1 is SGHVS and CDR2 FNYEAQ. The germline V and J ends were trimmed by 0 bases and 5 bases, with 13 bases remaining between them. CDR3 loop: CASSLAGGGRTEAFF. In DNA, the CDR3 is TGTGCCAGCAGCTTAGCAGGAGGAGGGAGGACTGAAGCTTTCTTT.

This chain uses TRBV5-6 with TRBJ1-5; perhaps TRBD1 as D (5 bases). Germline V gene sequence: CDR1 SGHDT, CDR2 YYEEEE. V shed 0 bases and J shed 3 bases, with 10 bases lying between them. The CDR3 consists of 15 residues. The CDR3 loop is CASSLGQGFNQPQHF. CDR3 DNA: TGTGCCAGCAGCTTGGGCCAGGGTTTCAATCAGCCCCAGCATTTT.

The chain is built from TRBV5-6 and TRBJ2-5; TRBD2 matches at 7 bases. The CDR3 is 16 residues long. V lost 5 bases to trimming and J lost 5 bases; unmatched junction nucleotides: 15. Germline V gene data show CDR1 as SGHDT and CDR2 as YYEEEE. In DNA, the CDR3 is TGTGCCAGCAGACTCAGCGGGGCCTACCCAACCGAGACCCAGTACTTC. Amino acid sequence: CASRLSGAYPTETQYF.

This chain joins TRBV5-1 and TRBJ1-2; 10 bases fit TRBD1. Germline CDR1 and CDR2: SGHRS and YFSETQ. The V and J ends lost 0 bases and 2 bases, in that order; junction bases with no gene match: 4. This CDR3 is 16 amino acids long. The CDR3 sequence is CASSLALGQGNYGYTF. The CDR3 DNA reads as TGCGCCAGCAGCTTGGCCTTGGGACAGGGGAACTATGGCTACACCTTC. The full variable domain, in which reference TRBV5-1 and TRBJ1-2 provide the parts outside the CDR3, is KAGVTQTPRYLIKTRGQQVTLSCSPISGHRSVSWYQQTPGQGLQFLFEYFSETQRNKGNFPGRFSGRQFSNSRSEMNVSTLELGDSALYLCASSLALGQGNYGYTFGSGTRLTVV.

V and J are TRBV4-3 and TRBJ1-1, with 8 bases matching TRBD1. Germline V gene data show CDR1 as LGHNA and CDR2 as YSLEER. Trimming at V came to 4 bases and at J to 5 bases, leaving 9 bases not matched to a gene. The CDR3 is made up of 15 amino acids. CDR3 residues: CASSRDRTLRTEAFF. As DNA, the CDR3 is TGCGCCAGCAGCCGGGACAGGACCCTGAGAACTGAAGCTTTCTTT.

This clone was recorded only once. This rearrangement joins TRBV2 to TRBJ1-1, with 10 bases lining up with TRBD1. Germline CDR1 and CDR2: SNHLY and FYNNEI. The CDR3 contains 13 residues. V was clipped by 10 bases and J by 6 bases; unmatched bases: 8. The CDR3 loop is CATGRQGASEAFF. CDR3 nucleotides: TGTGCCACGGGGAGACAGGGGGCTTCTGAAGCTTTCTTT.

V is TRBV7-3 and J is TRBJ1-6, with 7 bases lining up with TRBD1. The CDR3 extends over 14 amino acids. After removal of 6 bases from V and 7 bases from J, the junction contained 6 bases not matched to a gene. Germline assignment: CDR1 SGHTA and CDR2 FQGTGA. CDR3 protein: CASRSGQQNSPLHF. DNA of the CDR3: TGTGCCAGCAGGTCGGGACAGCAAAATTCACCCCTCCACTTT.